The rows below give T cell receptor beta chains drawn from one sample of a study of blood T cell repertoires in COVID-19. The protocol was immunoSEQ multiplex PCR, while the TCRdb copy is restricted to in-frame clones and leaves out a portion. The sample lists fewer than 200,000 clones, around 82% occurring once. Material for sequencing was peripheral blood. The receptors were sampled from an elderly woman with acute or convalescent COVID-19. CDR3s include the opening cysteine and the closing phenylalanine or tryptophan. The D gene is left open where the match is weak. Clone size is not always given. Where it is, it says once, few, many or a class for expanded clones.

v_call	j_call	d_call	clone_size	cdr3_aa	cdr3_nt
TRBV10-3	TRBJ1-2	.	.	CAISEYSYGYTF	TGTGCCATCAGTGAGTACAGCTATGGCTACACCTTC
TRBV6-5	TRBJ1-4	.	.	CASRGWAGMLEKLFF	TGTGCCAGCAGAGGATGGGCAGGGATGTTAGAAAAACTGTTTTTT
TRBV29-1	TRBJ1-2	.	.	CSVDGGVSYGYTF	TGCAGCGTGGACGGGGGAGTCTCCTATGGCTACACCTTC
TRBV2	TRBJ2-7	.	.	CASSMDSGGGPYEQYF	TGTGCCAGCAGTATGGACTCGGGCGGGGGCCCCTACGAGCAGTACTTC
TRBV11-2	TRBJ2-2	TRBD2	.	CASSLVRGGRAGELFF	TGTGCCAGCAGCTTAGTCCGCGGGGGACGTGCCGGGGAGCTGTTTTTT
TRBV19	TRBJ2-2	TRBD2	.	CASGPLAGGITGELFF	TGTGCCAGTGGCCCTTTGGCGGGAGGTATCACCGGGGAGCTGTTTTTT
TRBV6-2/TRBV6-3	TRBJ1-2	TRBD1	.	CASSYRGQGNGYTF	TGTGCCAGCAGTTACCGGGGACAGGGGAATGGCTACACCTTC
TRBV27	TRBJ1-2	.	few	CASSYREGYGYTF	TGTGCCAGCAGTTACCGAGAGGGCTATGGCTACACCTTC
TRBV10-2	TRBJ2-1	TRBD2	.	CASRLAGAWDNEQFF	TGCGCCAGCAGACTAGCGGGAGCTTGGGACAATGAGCAGTTCTTC
TRBV3-1/TRBV3-2	TRBJ2-1	TRBD2	.	CASSQQTPTSGRRGNEQFF	TGTGCCAGCAGCCAACAGACCCCGACTAGCGGGAGGCGAGGGAATGAGCAGTTCTTC
TRBV9	TRBJ2-3	TRBD2	.	CASSALAGPGDTQYF	TGTGCCAGCAGCGCATTAGCGGGCCCGGGAGATACGCAGTATTTT
TRBV7-9	TRBJ1-4	.	.	CASNRQAYNEKLFF	TGTGCCAGCAACAGACAGGCCTATAATGAAAAACTGTTTTTT
TRBV19	TRBJ1-5	.	.	CASSPNLALADYSNQPQHF	TGTGCCAGTAGTCCGAACCTAGCGTTGGCGGATTATAGCAATCAGCCCCAGCATTTT
TRBV7-2	TRBJ2-3	.	.	CASSLARAADTQYF	TGTGCCAGCAGCTTAGCCAGGGCAGCAGATACGCAGTATTTT
TRBV6-5	TRBJ1-1	.	.	CASSYDSGMRTEAFF	TGTGCCAGCAGTTACGATAGCGGGATGAGAACTGAAGCTTTCTTT
TRBV5-1	TRBJ2-7	.	.	CASSLTTYEQYF	TGCGCCAGCAGCTTGACAACCTACGAGCAGTACTTC
TRBV19	TRBJ1-5	.	.	CASTTAGMILNQPQHF	TGTGCCAGCACCACGGCAGGGATGATCCTAAATCAGCCCCAGCATTTT
TRBV19	TRBJ2-6	TRBD1	once	CASSPGTGLVGANVLTF	TGTGCCAGTAGTCCAGGGACAGGGTTGGTTGGGGCCAACGTCCTGACTTTC
TRBV27	TRBJ1-4	.	.	CASSSVFNEKLFF	TGTGCCAGCAGTTCAGTTTTTAATGAAAAACTGTTTTTT
TRBV7-2	TRBJ2-3	.	.	CASSFLLPTDTQYF	TGTGCCAGCAGCTTCCTACTTCCCACAGATACGCAGTATTTT
TRBV5-1	TRBJ2-7	TRBD2	.	CASSLKGLAVNEQYF	TGCGCCAGCAGCTTGAAGGGACTAGCGGTTAACGAGCAGTACTTC
TRBV4-2	TRBJ1-1	.	.	CASSQDLTWGLTEAFF	TGTGCCAGCAGCCAAGATTTGACTTGGGGCCTGACTGAAGCTTTCTTT
TRBV7-3	TRBJ2-3	TRBD2	.	CASSTPTSGTDTQYF	TGTGCCAGCAGCACTCCGACTAGCGGGACAGATACGCAGTATTTT
TRBV7-2	TRBJ2-1	.	.	CASSLFPQGRGFF	TGTGCCAGCAGCTTATTCCCCCAGGGCAGGGGGTTCTTC
TRBV2	TRBJ1-5	.	.	CASSEDFGEGNQPQHF	TGTGCCAGCAGTGAAGATTTCGGGGAGGGGAATCAGCCCCAGCATTTT
TRBV27	TRBJ1-1	.	.	CASSLGGGAIRSFF	TGTGCCAGCAGTTTGGGTGGGGGCGCGATACGGAGTTTCTTT
TRBV7-9	TRBJ1-1	.	.	CASSLGRVGAFF	TGTGCCAGCAGCTTAGGCAGGGTGGGAGCTTTCTTT
TRBV10-3	TRBJ1-1	.	.	CATLGGIGTEAFF	TGTGCCACCCTAGGCGGCATCGGGACTGAAGCTTTCTTT
TRBV4-2	TRBJ2-1	TRBD2	few	CASSQEGAGGRLEFF	TGTGCCAGCAGCCAAGAGGGGGCGGGAGGGCGGTTGGAGTTCTTC
TRBV24-1	TRBJ2-1	.	.	CATSDPGTNEQFF	TGTGCCACCAGTGACCCCGGGACTAATGAGCAGTTCTTC
TRBV7-2	TRBJ1-1	.	.	CASSLTGTQNTEAFF	TGTGCCAGCAGCTTAACCGGGACACAGAACACTGAAGCTTTCTTT
TRBV7-2	TRBJ1-2	.	.	CASSSLNYGYTF	TGTGCCAGCAGCTCCCTAAACTATGGCTACACCTTC
TRBV27	TRBJ2-1	TRBD1	.	CASSLSGTGYDEQFF	TGTGCCAGCAGTTTATCTGGGACAGGGTACGATGAGCAGTTCTTC
TRBV2	TRBJ2-7	.	.	CASKPREDEQYF	TGTGCCAGTAAGCCCAGGGAAGACGAGCAGTACTTC
TRBV7-7	TRBJ2-2	.	.	CASSGPLNTGELFF	TGTGCCAGCAGCGGCCCCTTAAACACCGGGGAGCTGTTTTTT
TRBV19	TRBJ1-4	.	.	CASSTRRGEKLFF	TGTGCCAGTAGTACCCGACGGGGTGAAAAACTGTTTTTT
TRBV5-6	TRBJ2-7	.	many	CASSPPGWVDEQYF	TGTGCCAGCAGCCCTCCAGGGTGGGTCGACGAGCAGTACTTC
TRBV6-2/TRBV6-3	TRBJ1-3	.	.	CASSWPMDTSSGNTIYF	TGTGCCAGCAGTTGGCCAATGGACACCAGCTCTGGAAACACCATATATTTT
TRBV7-9	TRBJ2-5	TRBD2	.	CASSLAPSGGAGETQYF	TGTGCCAGCAGCTTAGCGCCTAGCGGGGGGGCAGGAGAGACCCAGTACTTC
TRBV5-1	TRBJ2-2	.	few	CASSIGQPNTGELFF	TGCGCCAGCAGCATCGGACAACCGAACACCGGGGAGCTGTTTTTT
TRBV4-1	TRBJ2-1	TRBD1	.	CASSQGQGTFLNEQFF	TGCGCCAGCAGCCAAGGACAGGGTACCTTTCTCAATGAGCAGTTCTTC
TRBV24-1	TRBJ2-7	.	.	CATSAAGAKQYF	TGTGCCACCAGTGCGGCAGGGGCAAAGCAGTACTTC
TRBV3-1/TRBV3-2	TRBJ1-1	TRBD1	.	CASSSTGGTEAFF	TGTGCCAGCAGTTCGACAGGGGGCACTGAAGCTTTCTTT
TRBV7-2	TRBJ2-3	TRBD2	once	CASSLGGGGTDTQYF	TGTGCCAGCAGCTTAGGCGGCGGGGGGACAGATACGCAGTATTTT
TRBV15	TRBJ2-4	TRBD2	.	CATSTLGGGKNIQYF	TGTGCCACCAGCACCTTAGGCGGGGGCAAAAACATTCAGTACTTC
TRBV18	TRBJ2-5	TRBD2	.	CASSQASGRETQYF	TGTGCCAGCTCACAGGCTAGCGGGAGAGAGACCCAGTACTTC
TRBV29-1	TRBJ2-3	TRBD1	.	CSSRWTGGRDTQYF	TGCAGCTCTAGATGGACAGGGGGGCGGGATACGCAGTATTTT
TRBV11-2	TRBJ2-2	TRBD2	.	CASSLTSGGANTGELFF	TGTGCCAGCAGCTTAACTAGCGGGGGGGCGAACACCGGGGAGCTGTTTTTT
TRBV7-9	TRBJ2-7	.	.	CASSTQGHEQYF	TGTGCCAGCAGCACTCAGGGCCACGAGCAGTACTTC
TRBV4-1	TRBJ1-6	.	.	CASSQDPRIIQGSPYNSPLHF	TGCGCCAGCAGCCAAGATCCCCGGATCATTCAGGGGTCTCCCTATAATTCACCCCTCCACTTT
TRBV5-4	TRBJ2-3	.	.	CASSLAGASGRNGQYF	TGTGCCAGCAGCTTGGCAGGGGCTAGCGGAAGAAATGGGCAGTATTTT
TRBV13	TRBJ2-2	TRBD2	few	CASSLDAGGRTGELFF	TGTGCCAGCAGCTTAGACGCGGGGGGAAGAACCGGGGAGCTGTTTTTT
TRBV2	TRBJ1-4	TRBD1	.	CASSGDSHNEKLFF	TGTGCCAGCAGCGGGGACAGCCATAATGAAAAACTGTTTTTT
TRBV6-5	TRBJ2-7	.	.	CASSYSRVYEQYF	TGTGCCAGCAGTTACTCGCGGGTATACGAGCAGTACTTC
TRBV28	TRBJ1-3	TRBD1	.	CASSEGTGSGNTIYF	TGTGCCAGCAGTGAAGGGACAGGGAGTGGAAACACCATATATTTT